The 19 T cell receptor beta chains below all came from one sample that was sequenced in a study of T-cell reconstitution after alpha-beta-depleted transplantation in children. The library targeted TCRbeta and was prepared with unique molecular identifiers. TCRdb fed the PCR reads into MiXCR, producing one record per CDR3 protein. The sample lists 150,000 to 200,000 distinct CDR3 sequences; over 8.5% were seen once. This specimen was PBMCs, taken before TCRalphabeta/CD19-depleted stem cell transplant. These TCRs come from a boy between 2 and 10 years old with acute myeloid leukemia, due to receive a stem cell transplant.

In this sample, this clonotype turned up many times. CDR3 amino acids: CASSLLKEGAGTVGTEAFF. The CDR3 DNA is TGTGCCAGCAGCTTGTTGAAGGAGGGGGCAGGGACGGTTGGCACTGAAGCTTTCTTT. V is TRBV5-6 and J is TRBJ1-1; 7 nucleotides match TRBD1. Germline values: CDR1 SGHDT, CDR2 YYEEEE. V trimming: 1 base; J trimming: 4 bases; junction bases outside the gene matches: 19. The CDR3 is 19 residues long.

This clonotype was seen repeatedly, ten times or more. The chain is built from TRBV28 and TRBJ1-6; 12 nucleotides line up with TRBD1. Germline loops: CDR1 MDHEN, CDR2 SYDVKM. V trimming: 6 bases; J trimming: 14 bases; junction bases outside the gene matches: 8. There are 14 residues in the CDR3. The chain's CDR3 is CASRPGQGASTLHF. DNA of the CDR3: TGTGCCAGCAGGCCGGGACAGGGGGCGAGCACCCTCCACTTT.

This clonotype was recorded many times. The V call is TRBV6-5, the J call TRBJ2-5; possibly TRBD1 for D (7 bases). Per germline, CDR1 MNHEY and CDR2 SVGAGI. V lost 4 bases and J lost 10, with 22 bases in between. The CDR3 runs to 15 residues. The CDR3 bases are TGTGCCAGCAGTTCCAGAGGGGGCGGGGTAGAGGTCCAGTACTTC. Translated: CASSSRGGGVEVQYF.

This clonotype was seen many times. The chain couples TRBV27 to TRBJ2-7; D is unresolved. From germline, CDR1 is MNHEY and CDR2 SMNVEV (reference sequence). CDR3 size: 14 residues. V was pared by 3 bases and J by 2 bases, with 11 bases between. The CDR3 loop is CASSFSQGTYEQYF. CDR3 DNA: TGTGCCAGCAGTTTTTCCCAAGGGACCTACGAGCAGTACTTC.

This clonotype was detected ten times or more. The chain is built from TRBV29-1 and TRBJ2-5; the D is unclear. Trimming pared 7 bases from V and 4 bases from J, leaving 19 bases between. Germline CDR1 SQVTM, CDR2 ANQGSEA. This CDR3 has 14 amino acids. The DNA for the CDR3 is TGCAGCGCCCCTGAGATGAGAAGTCTAGAGACCCAGTACTTC. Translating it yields CSAPEMRSLETQYF.

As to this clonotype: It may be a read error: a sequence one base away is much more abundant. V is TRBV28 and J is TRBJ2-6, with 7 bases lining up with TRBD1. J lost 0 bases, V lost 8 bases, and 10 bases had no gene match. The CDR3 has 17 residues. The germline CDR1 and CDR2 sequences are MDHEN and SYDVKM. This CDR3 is CASGPGQANSGANVLTF. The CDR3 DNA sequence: TGTGCCAGCGGCCCTGGACAGGCGAACTCTGGGGCCAACGTCCTGACTTTC.

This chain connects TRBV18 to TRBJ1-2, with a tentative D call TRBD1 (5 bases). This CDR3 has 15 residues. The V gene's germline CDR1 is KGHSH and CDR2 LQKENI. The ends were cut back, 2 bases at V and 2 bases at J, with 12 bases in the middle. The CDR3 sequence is CASSPFREGNYGYTF. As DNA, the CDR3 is TGTGCCAGCTCACCATTCAGGGAGGGGAACTATGGCTACACCTTC.

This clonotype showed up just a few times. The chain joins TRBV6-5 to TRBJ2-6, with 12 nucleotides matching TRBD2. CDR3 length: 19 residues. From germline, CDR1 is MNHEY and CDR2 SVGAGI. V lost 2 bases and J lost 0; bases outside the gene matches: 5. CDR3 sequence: CASSYLGLAGLSGANVLTF. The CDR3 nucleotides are TGTGCCAGCAGTTACCTCGGACTAGCGGGACTCTCTGGGGCCAACGTCCTGACTTTC.

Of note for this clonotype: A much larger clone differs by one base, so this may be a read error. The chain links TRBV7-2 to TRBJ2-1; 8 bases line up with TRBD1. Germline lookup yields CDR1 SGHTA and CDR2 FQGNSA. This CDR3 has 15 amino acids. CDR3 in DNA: TGTGCCAGCAAGCTTAGGGGACAGGTGAACAATGAGCAGTCCTTC. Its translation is CASKLRGQVNNEQSF.

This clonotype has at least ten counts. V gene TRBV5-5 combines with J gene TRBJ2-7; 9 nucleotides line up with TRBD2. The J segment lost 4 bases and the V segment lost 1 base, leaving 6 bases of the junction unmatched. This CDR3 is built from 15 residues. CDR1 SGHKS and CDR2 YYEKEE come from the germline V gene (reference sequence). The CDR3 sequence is CASSLFAGGPYEQYF. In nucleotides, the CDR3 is TGTGCCAGCAGCTTGTTCGCGGGAGGGCCGTACGAGCAGTACTTC.

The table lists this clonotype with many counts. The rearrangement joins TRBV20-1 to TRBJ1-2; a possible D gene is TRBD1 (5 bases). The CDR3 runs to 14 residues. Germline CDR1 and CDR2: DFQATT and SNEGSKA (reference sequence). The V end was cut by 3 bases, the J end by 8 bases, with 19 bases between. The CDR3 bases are TGCAGTGCTAGGACCGGGACCCTCGTCGGCGGCTACACCTTC. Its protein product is CSARTGTLVGGYTF.

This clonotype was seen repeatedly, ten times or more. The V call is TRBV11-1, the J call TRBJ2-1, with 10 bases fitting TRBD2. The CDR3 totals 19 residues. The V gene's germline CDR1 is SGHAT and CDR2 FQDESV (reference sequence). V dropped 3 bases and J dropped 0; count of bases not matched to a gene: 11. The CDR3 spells CASSLGREPSGGSYNEQFF. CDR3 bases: TGTGCCAGCAGCTTGGGGCGGGAGCCTAGCGGGGGCTCCTACAATGAGCAGTTCTTC.

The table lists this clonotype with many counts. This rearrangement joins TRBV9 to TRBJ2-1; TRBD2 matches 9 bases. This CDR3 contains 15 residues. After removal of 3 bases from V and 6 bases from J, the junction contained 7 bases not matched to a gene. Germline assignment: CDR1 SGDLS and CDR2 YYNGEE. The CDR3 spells CASSAWTSELNEQFF. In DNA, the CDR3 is TGTGCCAGCAGCGCGTGGACTAGCGAACTCAATGAGCAGTTCTTC.

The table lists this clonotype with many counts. This CDR3 is CASIREERPDTQYF. CDR3 coding DNA: TGTGCCAGCATACGGGAGGAACGACCTGATACGCAGTATTTT. The genes are TRBV28 and TRBJ2-3; TRBD2 aligns across 7 bases. The ends lost 7 bases at V and 6 bases at J; junction bases unmatched: 10. The V gene's germline CDR1 is MDHEN and CDR2 SYDVKM. The CDR3 is 14 amino acids.

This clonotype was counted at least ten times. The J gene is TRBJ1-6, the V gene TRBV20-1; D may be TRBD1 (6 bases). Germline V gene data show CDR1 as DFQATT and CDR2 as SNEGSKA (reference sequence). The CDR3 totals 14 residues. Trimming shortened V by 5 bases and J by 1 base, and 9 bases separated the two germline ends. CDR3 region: CSAFDRSYNSPLHF. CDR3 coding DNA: TGCAGTGCTTTTGACAGGTCCTATAATTCACCCCTCCACTTT.

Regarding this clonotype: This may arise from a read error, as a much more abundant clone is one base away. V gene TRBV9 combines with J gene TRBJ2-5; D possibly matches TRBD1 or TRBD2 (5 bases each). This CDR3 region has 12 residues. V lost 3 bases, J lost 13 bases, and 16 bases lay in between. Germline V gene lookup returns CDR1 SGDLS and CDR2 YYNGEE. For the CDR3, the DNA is TGTGCCAGCAGCGATTCCCCCGGGACCGTGTACTTC. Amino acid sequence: CASSDSPGTVYF.

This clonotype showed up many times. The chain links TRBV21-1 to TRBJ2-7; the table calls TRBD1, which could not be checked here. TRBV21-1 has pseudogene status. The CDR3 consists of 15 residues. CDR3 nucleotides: TGTGCCAGCAGCAAAGGGCAGAAACCCGGGTACGAGCAGTACGTC. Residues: CASSKGQKPGYEQYV.

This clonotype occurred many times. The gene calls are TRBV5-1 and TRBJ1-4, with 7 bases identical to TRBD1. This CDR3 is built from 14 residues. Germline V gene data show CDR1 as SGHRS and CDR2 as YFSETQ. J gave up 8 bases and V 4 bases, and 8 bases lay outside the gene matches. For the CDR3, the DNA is TGCGCCAGCAGCGGAACAGGGGTTAACGAAAAACTGTTTTTT. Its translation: CASSGTGVNEKLFF.

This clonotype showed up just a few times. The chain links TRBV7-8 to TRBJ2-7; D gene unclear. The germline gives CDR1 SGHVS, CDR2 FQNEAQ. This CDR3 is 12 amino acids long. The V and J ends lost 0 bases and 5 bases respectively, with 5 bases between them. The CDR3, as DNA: TGTGCCAGCAGCTTAGCATCAGACGAGCAGTACTTC. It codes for CASSLASDEQYF.